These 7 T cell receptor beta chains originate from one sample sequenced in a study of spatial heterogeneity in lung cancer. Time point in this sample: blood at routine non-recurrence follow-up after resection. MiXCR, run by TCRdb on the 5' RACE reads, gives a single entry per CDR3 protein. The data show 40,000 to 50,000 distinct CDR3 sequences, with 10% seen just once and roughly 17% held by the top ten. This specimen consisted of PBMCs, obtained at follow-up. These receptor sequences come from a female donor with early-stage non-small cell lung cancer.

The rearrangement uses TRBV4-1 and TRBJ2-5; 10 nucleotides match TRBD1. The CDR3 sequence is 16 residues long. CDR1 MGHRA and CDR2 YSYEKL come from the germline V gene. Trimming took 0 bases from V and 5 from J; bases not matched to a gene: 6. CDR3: CASSQEDRGPGETQYF. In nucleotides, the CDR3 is TGCGCCAGCAGCCAAGAAGACAGGGGGCCCGGGGAGACCCAGTACTTC.

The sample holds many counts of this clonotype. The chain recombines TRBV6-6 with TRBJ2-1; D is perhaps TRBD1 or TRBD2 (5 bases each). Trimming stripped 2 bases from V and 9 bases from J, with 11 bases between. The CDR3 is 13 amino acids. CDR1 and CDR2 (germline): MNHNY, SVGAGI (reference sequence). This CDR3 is CASSYAGAAEQFF. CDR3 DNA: TGTGCCAGCAGTTACGCCGGGGCGGCTGAGCAGTTCTTC.

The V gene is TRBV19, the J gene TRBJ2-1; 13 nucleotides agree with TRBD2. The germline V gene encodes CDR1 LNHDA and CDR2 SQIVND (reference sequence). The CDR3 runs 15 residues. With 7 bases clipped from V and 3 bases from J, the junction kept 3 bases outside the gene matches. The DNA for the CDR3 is TGTGCCAGTACCCGGACTAGCGGGGGCTACAATGAGCAGTTCTTC. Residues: CASTRTSGGYNEQFF.

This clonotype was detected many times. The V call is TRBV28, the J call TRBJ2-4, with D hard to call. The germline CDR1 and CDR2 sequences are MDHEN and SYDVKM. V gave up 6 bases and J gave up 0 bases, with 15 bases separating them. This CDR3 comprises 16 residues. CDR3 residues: CASRVSGFSAKNIQYF. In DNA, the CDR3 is TGTGCCAGCAGAGTGTCCGGATTCTCAGCCAAAAACATTCAGTACTTC.

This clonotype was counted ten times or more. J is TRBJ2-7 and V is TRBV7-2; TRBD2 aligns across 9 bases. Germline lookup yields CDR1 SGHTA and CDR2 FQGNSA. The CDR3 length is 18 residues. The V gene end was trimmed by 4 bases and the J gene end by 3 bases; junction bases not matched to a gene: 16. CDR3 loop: CASSSSTSGLGAIYEQYF. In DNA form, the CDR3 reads TGTGCCAGCAGCTCGTCTACTAGCGGGCTTGGAGCTATCTACGAGCAGTACTTC.

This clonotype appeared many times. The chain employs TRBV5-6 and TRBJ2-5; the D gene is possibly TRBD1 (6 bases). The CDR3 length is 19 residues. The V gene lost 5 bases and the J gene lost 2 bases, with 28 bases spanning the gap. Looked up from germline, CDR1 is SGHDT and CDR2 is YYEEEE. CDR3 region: CASRNYLVSGRTAQETQYF. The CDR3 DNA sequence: TGTGCCAGCAGGAACTATTTGGTGAGCGGTCGGACAGCTCAAGAGACCCAGTACTTC.

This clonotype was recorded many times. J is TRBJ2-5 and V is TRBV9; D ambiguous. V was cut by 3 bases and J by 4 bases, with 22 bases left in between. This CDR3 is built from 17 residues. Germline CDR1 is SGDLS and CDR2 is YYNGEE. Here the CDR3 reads CASSENPGKGDGETQYF. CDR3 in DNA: TGTGCCAGCAGCGAGAATCCAGGAAAGGGCGATGGAGAGACCCAGTACTTC. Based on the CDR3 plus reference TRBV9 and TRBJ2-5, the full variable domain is DSGVTQTPKHLITATGQRVTLRCSPRSGDLSVYWYQQSLDQGLQFLIQYYNGEERAKGNILERFSAQQFPDLHSELNLSSLELGDSALYFCASSENPGKGDGETQYFGPGTRLLVL.